This is a list of T cell receptor beta chains from one sample in a study of somatic mutations in cytotoxic T cells in rheumatoid arthritis. Method: immunoSEQ multiplex PCR; TCRdb's copy keeps in-frame clones and lacks some. The sample carries 20,000 to 25,000 clones, roughly 74% recorded once. Sequencing was done on a sample of CD8+ T cells sorted from blood. These receptors were collected from an adult with rheumatoid arthritis. The CDR3 runs from the conserved cysteine through the conserved F or W. The order of the fields is V gene, clone size, D gene, J gene, CDR3 protein, CDR3 DNA. D genes are given only for firm matches. Where a row states a size, it is once, few, many or the class of an expanded clone; other rows omit it.

TRBV5-6	-	TRBD1	TRBJ2-7	CASSLLRTGVNEQYF	TGTGCCAGCAGCTTGCTCCGGACAGGGGTCAACGAGCAGTACTTC
TRBV6-1	-	TRBD1	TRBJ2-7	CASSLGTAAYEQYF	TGTGCCAGCAGTCTCGGGACAGCGGCCTACGAGCAGTACTTC
TRBV19	-	-	TRBJ1-1	CASKIDSGNTEAFF	TGTGCCAGTAAGATAGACAGTGGGAACACTGAAGCTTTCTTT
TRBV11-3	-	-	TRBJ2-2	CASSSVRRAGELFF	TGTGCCAGCAGCTCTGTCCGGAGGGCCGGGGAGCTGTTTTTT
TRBV15	-	TRBD1	TRBJ1-5	CATSRDRGSNQPQHF	TGTGCCACCAGCAGGGACAGGGGAAGCAATCAGCCCCAGCATTTT
TRBV6-1	-	-	TRBJ1-1	CASSEGRITVSEAFF	TGTGCCAGCAGTGAAGGGCGTATCACAGTCAGTGAAGCTTTCTTT
TRBV19	few	-	TRBJ2-7	CASKFTGDYEQYF	TGTGCCAGTAAGTTCACCGGGGACTACGAGCAGTACTTC
TRBV10-1	-	-	TRBJ2-2	CASRPGPNTGELFF	TGCGCCAGCAGGCCGGGGCCGAACACCGGGGAGCTGTTTTTT
TRBV7-9	-	TRBD1	TRBJ2-6	CASSSPSTGVSGANVLTF	TGTGCCAGCAGCTCGCCATCAACAGGGGTCTCTGGGGCCAACGTCCTGACTTTC
TRBV6-5	-	-	TRBJ1-2	CASSYSNGPASGYTF	TGTGCCAGCAGTTACTCGAATGGTCCCGCGAGTGGCTACACCTTC
TRBV10-3	-	TRBD1	TRBJ2-7	CAAKTPGQGTYEQYF	TGTGCCGCGAAGACTCCGGGACAGGGGACTTACGAGCAGTACTTC
TRBV5-6	-	-	TRBJ2-7	CASSLAGQFTEQYF	TGTGCCAGCAGCTTGGCGGGACAATTCACAGAGCAGTACTTC
TRBV4-3	-	-	TRBJ1-3	CASSQDRTSSGNTIYF	TGCGCCAGCAGCCAAGATCGTACAAGCTCTGGAAACACCATATATTTT
TRBV14	-	-	TRBJ1-1	CASSLGQNTEAFF	TGTGCCAGCAGCCTGGGACAGAACACTGAAGCTTTCTTT
TRBV5-6	-	-	TRBJ2-6	CASSLEFSGANVLTF	TGTGCCAGCAGCTTAGAATTTTCTGGGGCCAACGTCCTGACTTTC
TRBV7-6	few	TRBD2	TRBJ2-1	CASSLALAGGPFHNEQFF	TGTGCCAGCAGCTTAGCCTTAGCGGGGGGGCCGTTCCACAATGAGCAGTTCTTC
TRBV19	once	TRBD2	TRBJ2-1	CASSSAGGSGNEQFF	TGTGCCAGTAGTTCGGCGGGAGGAAGTGGCAATGAGCAGTTCTTC
TRBV27	-	-	TRBJ2-1	CASTLIGFSSYNEQFF	TGTGCCAGCACCTTAATCGGGTTCAGCTCCTACAATGAGCAGTTCTTC
TRBV10-3	-	-	TRBJ1-5	CAISGDDDSNQPQHF	TGTGCCATCAGTGGGGACGACGATAGCAATCAGCCCCAGCATTTT
TRBV7-9	-	-	TRBJ1-1	CASSNEGWNEAFF	TGTGCCAGCAGCAATGAGGGGTGGAATGAAGCTTTCTTT
TRBV25-1	-	TRBD2	TRBJ2-1	CASSELAGGTYNEQFF	TGTGCCAGCAGTGAATTAGCGGGGGGAACCTACAATGAGCAGTTCTTC
TRBV30	-	-	TRBJ2-7	CAWNWGGYEQYF	TGTGCCTGGAATTGGGGCGGCTACGAGCAGTACTTC
TRBV27	-	-	TRBJ2-1	CASSVTHSSYNEQFF	TGTGCCAGCAGTGTGACCCACAGCTCCTACAATGAGCAGTTCTTC
TRBV4-1	-	TRBD1	TRBJ1-4	CASSQVETGDGKLFF	TGCGCCAGCAGCCAAGTCGAGACAGGGGACGGAAAACTGTTTTTT
TRBV27	-	-	TRBJ2-2	CASSPLAFSSTGELFF	TGTGCCAGCAGTCCGCTAGCATTTTCGAGCACCGGGGAGCTGTTTTTT
TRBV7-6	-	TRBD2	TRBJ2-5	CASSRSLLAGQETQYF	TGTGCCAGCAGCCGATCCTTGCTAGCGGGGCAAGAGACCCAGTACTTC
TRBV6-5	-	-	TRBJ1-1	CASSQEWRNTEAFF	TGTGCCAGCAGTCAGGAGTGGCGGAACACTGAAGCTTTCTTT
TRBV2	-	TRBD1	TRBJ2-7	CASSETGTAYEQYF	TGTGCCAGCAGCGAAACCGGGACAGCATACGAGCAGTACTTC
TRBV15	-	-	TRBJ1-2	CATSRGSYGYTF	TGTGCCACCAGCAGGGGCTCCTATGGCTACACCTTC
TRBV2	-	-	TRBJ1-2	CASSEPTVPLNYGYTF	TGTGCCAGCAGTGAACCGACAGTCCCCTTAAACTATGGCTACACCTTC
TRBV4-1	-	TRBD2	TRBJ2-7	CASSQDSWVAGEGSYEQYF	TGCGCCAGCAGCCAAGATTCATGGGTAGCGGGTGAAGGTTCCTACGAGCAGTACTTC
TRBV29-1	-	TRBD1	TRBJ1-2	CSAGTGSGYTF	TGCAGCGCCGGGACAGGGAGCGGCTACACCTTC
TRBV2	-	TRBD1	TRBJ1-2	CASTGTGVDYGYTF	TGTGCCAGCACCGGGACAGGGGTGGACTATGGCTACACCTTC
TRBV27	-	TRBD2	TRBJ2-1	CASSILAGVSSYNEQFF	TGTGCCAGCAGCATCCTAGCGGGGGTGAGCTCCTACAATGAGCAGTTCTTC